Below, 17 T cell receptor beta chains from the same sample are listed, as sequenced in a study of brain T cells in children with intractable seizures. Using immunoSEQ multiplex PCR, the repertoire was profiled, and TCRdb retains in-frame clones only, with some absent. In the table there are roughly 64,000 clones, about 96% of which are singletons. The specimen comprised peripheral blood, sampled at surgery. These receptors all come from a boy under two years old with focal cortical dysplasia and intractable seizures.

This chain links TRBV4-3 with TRBJ1-4, with D unresolved. Germline CDR1 is LGHNA and CDR2 is YSLEER. Trimming stripped 0 bases from V and 8 bases from J, with 4 bases between. This CDR3 region has 12 residues. The CDR3 DNA reads TGCGCCAGCAGCCAAGAGGACGAAAAACTGTTTTTT. Protein product: CASSQEDEKLFF.

This chain joins TRBV4-3 and TRBJ1-2; 7 bases fit TRBD1. V lost 3 bases to trimming and J lost 0 bases; unmatched junction nucleotides: 4. Germline V gene sequence: CDR1 LGHNA, CDR2 YSLEER. The CDR3 has 15 residues. The CDR3 sequence: CASSQAGQANYGYTF. DNA for the CDR3: TGCGCCAGCAGCCAGGCCGGACAGGCTAACTATGGCTACACCTTC.

The chain combines TRBV19 with TRBJ1-1; a weak D match, TRBD1 (6 bases). Per germline, CDR1 LNHDA and CDR2 SQIVND (reference sequence). The CDR3 loop spans 14 amino acids. The V gene lost 5 bases and the J gene lost 7 bases, with 17 bases spanning the gap. This CDR3 is CASSWNRVEGEAFF. The CDR3 DNA is TGTGCCAGTAGTTGGAACAGGGTTGAAGGTGAAGCTTTCTTT.

The chain has TRBV6-6 and TRBJ2-4; 7 nucleotides agree with TRBD2. The CDR3 is 12 residues long. V shed 2 bases and J 8 bases; nucleotides not matched to a gene: 0. The V gene's germline CDR1 is MNHNY and CDR2 SVGAGI (reference sequence). The CDR3 coding sequence is TGTGCCAGCAGTTACCGGGGGGACATTCAGTACTTC. It codes for CASSYRGDIQYF.

The genes are TRBV9 and TRBJ2-1; 15 positions agree with TRBD2. The CDR3 has 16 residues. The ends lost 5 bases at V and 15 bases at J; junction bases unmatched: 15. CDR1 is SGDLS, CDR2 YYNGEE, per germline. The CDR3 DNA reads as TGTGCCAGCAGTTTCGGACTAGCGGGGGGGTATTTTGATTTGTTCTTC. Amino acid sequence: CASSFGLAGGYFDLFF.

The chain carries TRBV2 and TRBJ1-1, with D unclear. The germline V and J ends were trimmed by 2 bases and 4 bases, with 14 bases remaining between them. CDR1 is SNHLY and CDR2 is FYNNEI in the germline V gene. The CDR3 is 15 amino acids. CDR3 amino acids: CASSENWEAGTEAFF. CDR3 bases: TGTGCCAGCAGTGAAAATTGGGAGGCGGGCACTGAAGCTTTCTTT.

V and J are TRBV7-9 and TRBJ2-7; 8 bases match TRBD2. This CDR3 has 15 amino acids. V was clipped by 5 bases and J by 0 bases; unmatched bases: 6. Germline values: CDR1 SEHNR, CDR2 FQNEAQ (reference sequence). In DNA form, the CDR3 reads TGTGCCAGCAGCCTGCTCGGGACTAGCTCCTACGAGCAGTACTTC. Its protein is CASSLLGTSSYEQYF.

This sequence joins TRBV28 and TRBJ2-2; D is unclear. Per the germline V gene, CDR1 is MDHEN and CDR2 is SYDVKM. The germline V and J ends were trimmed by 7 bases and 3 bases, with 6 bases remaining between them. The CDR3 loop spans 12 amino acids. CDR3 DNA sequence: TGTGCCAGCAAGGGTGACACCGGGGAGCTGTTTTTT. Encoded protein: CASKGDTGELFF.

V gene TRBV7-8 combines with J gene TRBJ1-4, with D perhaps TRBD1 (6 bases). V dropped 6 bases and J dropped 4 bases, with 12 bases sitting between them. CDR3 length: 14 residues. Germline CDR1 is SGHVS and CDR2 is FQNEAQ. As DNA, the CDR3 is TGTGCCAGCAGACTTGACAGGAATAATGAAAAACTGTTTTTT. Translation: CASRLDRNNEKLFF.

The V and J genes are TRBV10-1 and TRBJ2-1; 7 bases line up with TRBD2. The CDR3 totals 15 residues. J was trimmed by 4 bases and V by 6 bases; bases with no gene match: 9. The germline gives CDR1 WNHNN, CDR2 SYGVQD (reference sequence). The CDR3 is CASRRCGSVYNEQFF. The DNA for the CDR3 is TGCGCCAGCAGGAGGTGCGGGAGTGTGTACAATGAGCAGTTCTTC.

This clone showed up just once. This chain connects TRBV11-3 to TRBJ1-1; perhaps TRBD1 as D (5 bases). The ends were cut back, 5 bases at V and 3 bases at J, with 10 bases in the middle. The germline gives CDR1 SGHNT, CDR2 YENEEA. The CDR3 extends over 13 amino acids. CDR3 coding DNA: TGTGCCAGCAGCCGGGACCGAGACACTGAAGCTTTCTTT. Residues: CASSRDRDTEAFF.

The V call is TRBV4-1, the J call TRBJ1-3, with D possibly matching TRBD1 (5 bases). V lost 1 base and J 0 bases, leaving 7 bases between the germline ends. CDR3 length equals 15 residues. Germline loops: CDR1 MGHRA, CDR2 YSYEKL. CDR3 coding DNA: TGCGCCAGCAGCCAAGTAGGGACCTCTGGAAACACCATATATTTT. This sequence encodes CASSQVGTSGNTIYF.

J is TRBJ2-3 and V is TRBV6-5, with a weak D call TRBD1 (5 bases). The V end lost 10 bases, the J end lost 4 bases, and 12 bases lay between the germline ends. Looked up from germline, CDR1 is MNHEY and CDR2 is SVGAGI. This CDR3 comprises 12 residues. Here the CDR3 reads CATGRISDTQYF. The CDR3 DNA sequence: TGTGCCACAGGGCGGATATCAGATACGCAGTATTTT.

V is TRBV5-1 and J is TRBJ1-1; TRBD1 might be the D (6 bases). The CDR3 covers 16 residues. V lost 4 bases and J 0 bases, leaving 16 bases between the germline ends. Germline values: CDR1 SGHRS, CDR2 YFSETQ. This CDR3 is CASSLGPRGMNTEAFF. The CDR3 DNA follows: TGCGCCAGCAGCCTCGGACCCAGGGGCATGAACACTGAAGCTTTCTTT.

CDR3 bases: TGTGCCAGCAGCGTCAGGGGGCAGGACGGGGAGCTGTTTTTT. The encoded protein is CASSVRGQDGELFF. The J gene is TRBJ2-2, the V gene TRBV9, with 8 bases aligning to TRBD1. Germline-derived CDR1 and CDR2 are SGDLS and YYNGEE. The CDR3 sequence is 14 residues long. V lost 2 bases, J lost 7 bases, and 4 bases stayed unmatched.

The chain couples TRBV5-1 to TRBJ1-3; maybe TRBD1 (5 bases). The V end lost 0 bases, the J end lost 0 bases, and 16 bases lay between the germline ends. The germline V gene encodes CDR1 SGHRS and CDR2 YFSETQ. The CDR3 covers 18 residues. The CDR3 spells CASSLGITTGYSGNTIYF. CDR3 DNA: TGCGCCAGCAGCTTGGGGATAACTACAGGTTACTCTGGAAACACCATATATTTT.

V usage is TRBV6-5 and J usage is TRBJ2-7; perhaps TRBD2 as D (5 bases). Germline CDR1 reads MNHEY; CDR2 reads SVGAGI. CDR3 length: 14 amino acids. V lost 2 bases and J lost 5, with 13 bases in between. The CDR3 sequence: CASSYRTPTDEQYF. CDR3 sequence (DNA): TGTGCCAGCAGTTACAGGACTCCCACCGACGAGCAGTACTTC.